This T cell receptor (beta chain) was sequenced for a study of T cell repertoires in cytomegalovirus infection. For the study at large: Indicated by public TCR beta signatures were CMV infection and matching HLA type.

For this clonotype: As yet, its antigen is unknown.

The V gene lost 3 bases and the J gene lost 11 bases, with 29 bases spanning the gap. This CDR3 spans 18 amino acids. Germline V CDR1 and CDR2: LNHDA, SQIVND (reference sequence). TCRdb recomputed calls from the reads with MiXCR, one row per CDR3 protein. The top ten hold approximately 93% of the sample, which has around 85,000 distinct CDR3 sequences, about 44% seen once. Here the sequenced sample was CD8+ T cells from cultured PBMCs, taken from culture after CMV antigen stimulation. The rearrangement links TRBV19 to TRBJ1-5; D is uncertain. This sequence originates from a human donor in good health (CMV status not recorded). Some clones in this sample may be carry-over from other donors' samples. The CDR3 loop is CASSITIVDLALKPAQHF. DNA for the CDR3: TGTGCCAGTAGTATCACTATAGTCGATCTGGCCCTCAAACCAGCCCAGCATTTT.